One T cell receptor (beta chain) is described in this entry. Its specificity is not known. The study reverse transcribed the entire isolated RNA, so it sequenced expressed TCRB transcripts. TCRdb's copy holds only in-frame clones and misses some; the assay was immunoSEQ multiplex PCR. The repertoire includes 250,000 or so clones, about 25% of them detected once, and under 5% sits in the top ten. The data derive from a study of beta chain features in type 1 diabetes. Background on the study: Researchers looked at roughly 100,000,000 sorted cells across all samples. Study-level results: Using cDNA template may skew counts toward highly expressing activated cells. TCRB CDR3s from Type 1 diabetes patients were moderately but significantly shorter in all four CD4+ subsets.

Isolation of CD4+ naive, central memory, regulatory and stem cell-like memory cells was achieved by sorting via CD45RO/CCR7/CD25/CD127/CD95/CD27. From germline, CDR1 is LNHNV and CDR2 YYDKDF (reference sequence). This CDR3 spans 14 amino acids. V lost 0 bases and J 8 bases, leaving 13 bases between the germline ends. The rearrangement joins TRBV15 to TRBJ1-2; a weak D match, TRBD1 (5 bases). Material: central memory CD4+ T cells from blood. This clonotype originated in a man aged 30 to 45 in good health. The chain's CDR3 is CATSRDRQQEGYTF. CDR3 DNA sequence: TGTGCCACCAGCAGAGATCGTCAACAGGAGGGCTACACCTTC.